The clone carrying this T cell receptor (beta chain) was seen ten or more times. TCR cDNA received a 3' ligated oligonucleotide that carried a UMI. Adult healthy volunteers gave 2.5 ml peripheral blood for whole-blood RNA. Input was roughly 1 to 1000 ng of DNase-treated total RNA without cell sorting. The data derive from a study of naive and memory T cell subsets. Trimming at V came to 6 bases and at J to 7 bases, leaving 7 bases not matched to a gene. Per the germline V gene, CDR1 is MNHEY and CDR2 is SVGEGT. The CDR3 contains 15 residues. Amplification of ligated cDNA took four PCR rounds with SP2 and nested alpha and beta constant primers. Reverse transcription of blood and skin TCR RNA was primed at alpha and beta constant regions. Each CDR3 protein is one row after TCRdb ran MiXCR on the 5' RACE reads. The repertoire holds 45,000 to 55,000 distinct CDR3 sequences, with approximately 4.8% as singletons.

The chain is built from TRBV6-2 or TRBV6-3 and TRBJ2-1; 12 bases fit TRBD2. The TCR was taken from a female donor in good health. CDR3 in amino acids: CASRGRTSGKNEQFF. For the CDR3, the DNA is TGTGCCAGCAGGGGTAGGACTAGCGGGAAGAATGAGCAGTTCTTC.